The sample holds a few counts of the clone carrying this T cell receptor beta chain. No antigen is known for it. Staining for CD45RO/CCR7/CD25/CD127/CD95/CD27 allowed sorting of CD4+ naive, central memory, regulatory and stem cell-like memory cells. The CDR3 covers 15 residues. Trimming cost V 5 bases and J 0 bases, with 11 bases left between them. CDR1 and CDR2 from the germline V gene are SEHNR and FQNEAQ (reference sequence). Every bit of the isolated RNA underwent reverse transcription, so sequencing read expressed TCRB transcripts. Repertoires were generated with immunoSEQ multiplex PCR, while TCRdb's copy carries only in-frame clones and drops some. The data hold 400,000 to 450,000 clones, with approximately 15% observed a single time. These data come from a study of beta chain features in type 1 diabetes. Study-wide results and limits: Moderately but significantly shorter TCRB CDR3s were found in Type 1 diabetes patients in all four CD4+ subsets. A cDNA-based sequencing approach could over-represent cells with high TCR expression.

Sample: naive CD4+ T cells from blood. The receptor comes from a man aged 25-45 years in good health. The chain employs TRBV7-9 and TRBJ1-3; TRBD1 is a possible D gene (6 bases). CDR3 sequence (DNA): TGTGCCAGCAGCCCCACAGGGCTCTCTGGAAACACCATATATTTT. Protein sequence: CASSPTGLSGNTIYF.